What follows are 12 T cell receptor beta chains derived from one specimen sequenced in a study of T cell changes during pregnancy in multiple sclerosis (dated by TCRdb to the late 2010s). The library was made by the immunoSEQ multiplex PCR assay. As stored in TCRdb, this immuneACCESS dataset retains in-frame rearrangements with V and J assigned. A fraction of the clones does not appear; measured against another copy, unresolved V genes explain less than half of the discrepancy, and the remainder lacks a known reason. The sample has about 87,000 clones on record, just over 90% of them singletons. The leading ten clones occupy about 1.3% of the sample. Sequencing used peripheral blood, obtained in the third trimester of pregnancy. These receptors all come from a female donor in good health, enrolled as a control in a pregnancy study.

The chain recombines TRBV7-9 with TRBJ2-3, with TRBD2 identical over 7 bases. The CDR3 covers 16 residues. In germline, CDR1 is SEHNR, CDR2 FQNEAQ (reference sequence). V shed 3 bases and J 2 bases; nucleotides not matched to a gene: 8. CDR3 DNA sequence: TGTGCCAGCAGCTTGCAACTAGCGAGAACCACAGATACGCAGTATTTT. This codes for CASSLQLARTTDTQYF.

The rearrangement uses TRBV2 and TRBJ2-6, with unresolved D. The CDR3 consists of 16 residues. Germline CDR1 SNHLY, CDR2 FYNNEI. V shed 7 bases and J shed 4 bases, with 17 bases lying between them. CDR3 coding DNA: TGTGCCAGCACTGATTTCCCCCCAGGAGGGGCCAACGTCCTGACTTTC. This sequence encodes CASTDFPPGGANVLTF.

The rearrangement joins TRBV19 to TRBJ2-7, with a tentative D call TRBD2 (6 bases). Between the trimmed V and J ends, which lost 6 bases and 0 bases, there was a span of 9 bases. The CDR3 length is 13 residues. CDR1 and CDR2 (germline): LNHDA, SQIVND (reference sequence). The CDR3 protein is CASRAGFSYEQYF. CDR3 coding DNA: TGTGCCAGTAGGGCGGGGTTCTCCTACGAGCAGTACTTC.

V is TRBV12-1 and J is TRBJ2-7; the DNA was not used to check the table's D call, TRBD2. TRBV12-1 is classified as a pseudogene. The CDR3 covers 18 residues. The CDR3: CASSLHASGKALQYEQYF. CDR3 bases: TGTGCCAGCAGCTTACACGCTAGCGGGAAGGCCCTTCAGTACGAGCAGTACTTC.

The rearrangement links TRBV7-9 to TRBJ2-7, with TRBD2 as a possible D gene (6 bases). Germline values: CDR1 SEHNR, CDR2 FQNEAQ (reference sequence). The CDR3 is 13 amino acids. The germline V and J ends were trimmed by 5 bases and 9 bases, with 17 bases remaining between them. The CDR3 region is CASSPGGWDLQYF. CDR3 DNA: TGTGCCAGCAGCCCCGGCGGGTGGGACTTGCAGTACTTC.

In its sample, this clone was seen once. This chain uses TRBV19 with TRBJ2-7; D possibly corresponds to TRBD1 (5 bases). Germline V gives CDR1 LNHDA, CDR2 SQIVND (reference sequence). Trimming pared 4 bases from V and 8 bases from J, leaving 15 bases between. The CDR3 spans 13 residues. CDR3 in amino acids: CASSSRLTAKQYF. In DNA, the CDR3 is TGTGCCAGTAGTAGCCGGTTGACAGCAAAGCAGTACTTC.

The chain links TRBV2 to TRBJ2-2; TRBD1 matches at 7 bases. The CDR3 runs 14 residues. V was pared by 5 bases and J by 2 bases, with 2 bases of the junction left unmatched. The germline CDR1 and CDR2 sequences are SNHLY and FYNNEI. The CDR3 DNA follows: TGTGCCAGCAGTCGGGACAGCAACACCGGGGAGCTGTTTTTT. It specifies CASSRDSNTGELFF.

The chain couples TRBV7-6 to TRBJ2-7; the D gene is possibly TRBD2 (5 bases). CDR1 and CDR2 (germline): SGHVS, FNYEAQ. Trimming took 5 bases from V and 4 from J, leaving 12 bases between them. This CDR3 is 13 amino acids long. The CDR3 region is CASSPTTGYEQYF. CDR3 in DNA: TGTGCCAGCAGCCCAACTACGGGGTACGAGCAGTACTTC.

To note about this clone: The junction differs from germline at one of its ends, possibly a read error. The rearrangement uses TRBV19 and TRBJ1-5; TRBD1 agrees at 7 bases. This CDR3 has 15 residues. Germline V gives CDR1 LNHDA, CDR2 SQIVND (reference sequence). The CDR3 DNA sequence: TGTGCCAGTAGTATGGGGACAGCCAGCAGTCAGCCCCAGCATTTT. It encodes CASSMGTASSQPQHF.

In DNA form, the CDR3 reads TGCGCCAGCAGCTTGGCATCAGGGGGCCGATCCTACGAGCAGTACTTC. Amino acids: CASSLASGGRSYEQYF. V gene TRBV5-1 combines with J gene TRBJ2-7; 8 bases are a match to TRBD1. The CDR3 sequence is 16 residues long. The germline CDR1 and CDR2 sequences are SGHRS and YFSETQ. Trimming took 0 bases from V and 1 from J; bases not matched to a gene: 6.

The J gene is TRBJ2-7, the V gene TRBV19; 7 bases line up with TRBD1. Germline CDR1 and CDR2: LNHDA and SQIVND (reference sequence). The trim removed 4 bases at V and 3 bases at J, leaving 6 bases unmatched. The CDR3 has 14 amino acids. The CDR3 DNA sequence: TGTGCCAGTAGTAGGACAGGCCGGCTCTACGAGCAGTACTTC. Translation: CASSRTGRLYEQYF. The full variable domain, rest sourced from reference TRBV19 and TRBJ2-7, is DGGITQSPKYLFRKEGQNVTLSCEQNLNHDAMYWYRQDPGQGLRLIYYSQIVNDFQKGDIAEGYSVSREKKESFPLTVTSAQKNPTAFYLCASSRTGRLYEQYFGPGTRLTVT.

This clone was found once. The J gene is TRBJ1-3, the V gene TRBV28, with a weak D call TRBD1 (5 bases). Trimming pared 5 bases from V and 6 bases from J, leaving 8 bases between. Germline assignment: CDR1 MDHEN and CDR2 SYDVKM. CDR3 size: 12 residues. The CDR3 DNA sequence: TGTGCCAGCAGTACGGGGGTAAACACCATATATTTT. This encodes CASSTGVNTIYF. Combining the CDR3 with reference TRBV28 and TRBJ1-3 gives the whole variable domain DVKVTQSSRYLVKRTGEKVFLECVQDMDHENMFWYRQDPGLGLRLIYFSYDVKMKEKGDIPEGYSVSREKKERFSLILESASTNQTSMYLCASSTGVNTIYFGEGSWLTVV.